Below, 22 T cell receptor beta chains from the same sample are listed, as sequenced in a study of T cell repertoires in ileal Crohn's disease. The data were produced by immunoSEQ multiplex PCR, yet TCRdb's version contains in-frame clones alone and is incomplete. The top ten hold roughly 2% of the sample, which has some 60,000 clones, 85% to 90% seen once. This sample's time point: neoterminal ileum biopsy at postoperative endoscopy, about 6 months after surgery. The source material was ileal tissue. The receptors stem from an adult with Crohn's disease.

V is TRBV18 and J is TRBJ2-3; 11 bases match TRBD1. The J segment lost 4 bases and the V segment lost 2 bases, leaving 2 bases of the junction unmatched. The V gene's germline CDR1 is KGHSH and CDR2 LQKENI. There are 15 residues in the CDR3. The CDR3 DNA is TGTGCCAGCTCACCAGGGGACAGGGGGGCAGATACGCAGTATTTT. Translated: CASSPGDRGADTQYF.

This chain links TRBV28 with TRBJ1-5; D gene unclear. Looked up from germline, CDR1 is MDHEN and CDR2 is SYDVKM. V was clipped by 6 bases and J by 2 bases, with 23 bases between them. The CDR3 consists of 18 residues. The CDR3 sequence: CASSLLGSSRQGNQPQHF. The CDR3 DNA reads as TGTGCCAGCAGCCTCCTCGGATCGTCCCGGCAGGGCAATCAGCCCCAGCATTTT.

A note on this clone: A junction end diverges from the germline sequence, so it may reflect a read error. This chain links TRBV7-7 with TRBJ2-5, with D possibly being TRBD2 (6 bases). Germline CDR1 and CDR2: SSHAT and FNYEAQ (reference sequence). CDR3 length: 14 amino acids. DNA of the CDR3: TGTGCTAGCAGCGCAAGGACTAACCAAGAGACCCAGTACTTC. This translates into CASSARTNQETQYF.

With regard to this clone: The conserved final phenylalanine or tryptophan is absent from the CDR3, which likely points to a read error. No DNA is shown, since the ends of the CDR3 on it are uncertain; the CDR3 is the one TCRdb lists. The chain uses TRBV7-9 and TRBJ2-7; the DNA was not used to check the table's D call, TRBD1. Germline loops: CDR1 SEHNR, CDR2 FQNEAQ (reference sequence). The CDR3 contains 12 residues when both ends are counted. This chain's CDR3 is CASSLGQRRLIP.

This rearrangement joins TRBV28 to TRBJ1-1; the D gene is possibly TRBD1 (5 bases). V was pared by 5 bases and J by 0 bases, with 7 bases between. The CDR3 has 13 residues. Germline CDR1 and CDR2: MDHEN and SYDVKM. The CDR3 sequence is CASSGGVNTEAFF. DNA for the CDR3: TGTGCCAGCAGTGGAGGGGTGAACACTGAAGCTTTCTTT. Variable domain in full (rest from reference TRBV28 and TRBJ1-1): DVKVTQSSRYLVKRTGEKVFLECVQDMDHENMFWYRQDPGLGLRLIYFSYDVKMKEKGDIPEGYSVSREKKERFSLILESASTNQTSMYLCASSGGVNTEAFFGQGTRLTVV.

The chain couples TRBV5-5 to TRBJ1-2; no clear D gene. Germline lookup yields CDR1 SGHKS and CDR2 YYEKEE (reference sequence). Deletions cut 2 bases from V and 8 bases from J, with 13 bases between. There are 13 residues in the CDR3. CDR3 sequence reads: CASSFHPRRGYTF. In nucleotides, the CDR3 is TGTGCCAGCAGCTTTCACCCCCGGCGGGGCTACACCTTC.

As DNA, the CDR3 is TGTGCCAGCAGCTTGTTCTATGCAGGGGCCGGGGAGCTGTTTTTT. This sequence encodes CASSLFYAGAGELFF. The rearrangement links TRBV5-4 to TRBJ2-2; TRBD1 is a possible D gene (6 bases). Trimming stripped 1 base from V and 6 bases from J, with 13 bases between. CDR1 and CDR2 (germline): SGHNT, YYREEE (reference sequence). The CDR3 length is 15 residues. Full variable domain (outside the CDR3, taken from reference TRBV5-4 and TRBJ2-2): ETGVTQSPTHLIKTRGQQVTLRCSSQSGHNTVSWYQQALGQGPQFIFQYYREEENGRGNFPPRFSGLQFPNYSSELNVNALELDDSALYLCASSLFYAGAGELFFGEGSRLTVL.

The chain has TRBV29-1 and TRBJ1-5; no reliable D call. The CDR3 is 14 amino acids. V lost 4 bases to trimming and J lost 0 bases, with 10 bases between them. The germline V gene has CDR1 SQVTM and CDR2 ANQGSEA. CDR3 region: CSVAAGNSNQPQHF. CDR3 sequence (DNA): TGCAGCGTTGCTGCGGGGAATAGCAATCAGCCCCAGCATTTT. The full variable domain, rest sourced from reference TRBV29-1 and TRBJ1-5, is SAVISQKPSRDICQRGTSLTIQCQVDSQVTMMFWYRQQPGQSLTLIATANQGSEATYESGFVIDKFPISRPNLTFSTLTVSNMSPEDSSIYLCSVAAGNSNQPQHFGDGTRLSIL.

V is TRBV5-1 and J is TRBJ2-7; 7 positions agree with TRBD1. With 2 bases clipped from V and 3 bases from J, the junction kept 8 bases outside the gene matches. Germline-derived CDR1 and CDR2 are SGHRS and YFSETQ. This CDR3 contains 15 residues. The CDR3 sequence: CASSFTGTDHYEQYF. The CDR3 coding sequence is TGCGCCAGCAGCTTTACCGGGACAGACCACTACGAGCAGTACTTC.

V usage is TRBV28 and J usage is TRBJ1-1, with D possibly being TRBD1 (5 bases). The germline gives CDR1 MDHEN, CDR2 SYDVKM. Between the trimmed V and J ends, which lost 4 bases and 3 bases, there was a span of 12 bases. The CDR3 is made up of 14 amino acids. The CDR3 sequence: CASSSLRVDTEAFF. DNA of the CDR3: TGTGCCAGCAGTTCCCTCAGGGTTGACACTGAAGCTTTCTTT.

This clone was observed once. The chain links TRBV7-9 to TRBJ1-2; weak D call: TRBD1 (6 bases). The V end was cut by 0 bases, the J end by 5 bases, with 10 bases between. CDR3 size: 14 residues. CDR1 is SEHNR and CDR2 is FQNEAQ in the germline V gene (reference sequence). The CDR3 nucleotides read TGTGCCAGCAGCTTAGCGGGACAAGATTATGGCTACACCTTC. It specifies CASSLAGQDYGYTF.

The chain employs TRBV19 and TRBJ2-7, with D perhaps TRBD1 (6 bases). Per the germline V gene, CDR1 is LNHDA and CDR2 is SQIVND (reference sequence). The CDR3 totals 12 residues. Trimming left V 5 bases short and J 7 bases short, with 12 bases between. CDR3 loop: CASSGGRGEQYV. CDR3 DNA sequence: TGTGCCAGTAGTGGGGGCCGTGGAGAGCAGTACGTC.

V usage is TRBV2 and J usage is TRBJ1-1; D gene unclear. The CDR3 contains 13 residues. CDR1 is SNHLY, CDR2 FYNNEI, per germline. The V gene lost 4 bases and the J gene lost 8 bases, with 14 bases spanning the gap. CDR3 residues: CASSVEGAGEAFF. In DNA form, the CDR3 reads TGTGCCAGCAGTGTTGAAGGAGCGGGGGAAGCTTTCTTT. The full variable domain, in which reference TRBV2 and TRBJ1-1 provide the parts outside the CDR3, is EPEVTQTPSHQVTQMGQEVILRCVPISNHLYFYWYRQILGQKVEFLVSFYNNEISEKSEIFDDQFSVERPDGSNFTLKIRSTKLEDSAMYFCASSVEGAGEAFFGQGTRLTVV.

The rearrangement links TRBV11-2 to TRBJ1-5; 9 bases map to TRBD1. The length of the CDR3 is 13 residues. V trimming: 8 bases; J trimming: 3 bases; junction bases outside the gene matches: 2. Germline V gene data show CDR1 as SGHAT and CDR2 as FQNNGV. The CDR3 DNA follows: TGTGCCAGCGGACAGGGGCCCAATCAGCCCCAGCATTTT. It encodes CASGQGPNQPQHF. Together with reference TRBV11-2 and TRBJ1-5, the CDR3 gives the full variable domain: EAGVAQSPRYKIIEKRQSVAFWCNPISGHATLYWYQQILGQGPKLLIQFQNNGVVDDSQLPKDRFSAERLKGVDSTLKIQPAKLEDSAVYLCASGQGPNQPQHFGDGTRLSIL.

The genes are TRBV2 and TRBJ1-2; 9 bases map to TRBD1. Losses at the gene ends were 7 bases for V and 7 bases for J; bases not matched to a gene: 10. The V gene's germline CDR1 is SNHLY and CDR2 FYNNEI. This CDR3 spans 14 amino acids. The CDR3 DNA reads as TGTGCCAGCACCGGAGAACAGGGGGCGGGTGGCTACACCTTC. It yields the protein CASTGEQGAGGYTF.

The gene calls are TRBV6-6 and TRBJ2-7; D might be TRBD1 (6 bases). The CDR3 is 15 residues long. CDR1 and CDR2 from the germline V gene are MNHNY and SVGAGI (reference sequence). Trimming left V 6 bases short and J 0 bases short, with 15 bases between. The CDR3 loop reads CASSQEQGSSYEQYV. CDR3 DNA: TGTGCCAGCAGCCAAGAACAGGGTAGCTCCTACGAGCAGTACGTC.

J is TRBJ1-1 and V is TRBV7-3, with 11 bases lining up with TRBD1. V lost 2 bases and J lost 5; bases outside the gene matches: 13. In germline, CDR1 is SGHTA, CDR2 FQGTGA. This CDR3 region has 18 residues. Written as DNA, the CDR3 is TGTGCCAGCAGCTTATTCCCGCCCGGGGGGACAGGGGGTACTGAAGCTTTCTTT. As protein: CASSLFPPGGTGGTEAFF.

The V and J genes are TRBV4-2 and TRBJ1-6; 7 bases agree with TRBD1. The CDR3 totals 15 residues. CDR1 is LGHNA, CDR2 YNFKEQ, per germline. Unmatched junction bases numbered 7, after V lost 4 bases and J lost 7 bases. The CDR3 here is CASSRDDRANSPLHF. CDR3 nucleotide sequence: TGTGCCAGCAGCCGAGACGACAGGGCGAATTCACCCCTCCACTTT.

The chain has TRBV6-1 and TRBJ2-1; perhaps TRBD2 as D (5 bases). With 2 bases removed from V and 4 bases from J, the gap between germline ends came to 21 bases. This CDR3 has 18 residues. Germline V CDR1 and CDR2: MNHNS, SASEGT. Written as DNA, the CDR3 is TGTGCCAGCAGTGAACAATTCGGGGTAAGGTTACGGTACAATGAGCAGTTCTTC. It yields the protein CASSEQFGVRLRYNEQFF.

The chain uses TRBV6-1 and TRBJ1-2; D gene uncertain. The CDR3 covers 11 residues. V gave up 7 bases and J gave up 0 bases, with 3 bases separating them. Germline CDR1 reads MNHNS; CDR2 reads SASEGT. The DNA of the CDR3 is TGTGCCAGCACAGCTAACTATGGCTACACCTTC. Translated: CASTANYGYTF.

This chain connects TRBV5-4 to TRBJ2-5; 12 bases fit TRBD2. With 0 bases clipped from V and 4 bases from J, the junction kept 4 bases outside the gene matches. Germline V gene data show CDR1 as SGHNT and CDR2 as YYREEE (reference sequence). CDR3 length: 16 amino acids. In nucleotides, the CDR3 is TGTGCCAGCAGCTTGGTGCTAGCGGGGGGGGGAGAGACCCAGTACTTC. Its translation: CASSLVLAGGGETQYF.

The chain uses TRBV13 and TRBJ2-1; D is perhaps TRBD2 (5 bases). Germline CDR1 PRHDT, CDR2 FYEKMQ (reference sequence). The CDR3 has 15 amino acids. Trimming pared 8 bases from V and 0 bases from J, leaving 14 bases between. The CDR3 DNA follows: TGTGCCAGCCAGGAGGTTTCGAGCTCCTACAATGAGCAGTTCTTC. Encoded protein: CASQEVSSSYNEQFF.